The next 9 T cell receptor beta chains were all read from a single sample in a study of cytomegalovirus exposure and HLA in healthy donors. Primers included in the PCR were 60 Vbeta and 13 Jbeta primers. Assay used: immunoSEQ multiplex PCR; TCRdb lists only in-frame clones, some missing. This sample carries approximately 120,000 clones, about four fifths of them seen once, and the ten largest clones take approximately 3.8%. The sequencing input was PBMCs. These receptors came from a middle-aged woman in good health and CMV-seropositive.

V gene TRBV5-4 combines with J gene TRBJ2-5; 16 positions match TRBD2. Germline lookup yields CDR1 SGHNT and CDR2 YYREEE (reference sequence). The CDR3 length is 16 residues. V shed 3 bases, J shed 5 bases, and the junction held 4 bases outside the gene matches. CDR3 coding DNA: TGTGCCAGCAGCTGGGGACTAGCGGGAGGGGGCGAGACCCAGTACTTC. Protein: CASSWGLAGGGETQYF.

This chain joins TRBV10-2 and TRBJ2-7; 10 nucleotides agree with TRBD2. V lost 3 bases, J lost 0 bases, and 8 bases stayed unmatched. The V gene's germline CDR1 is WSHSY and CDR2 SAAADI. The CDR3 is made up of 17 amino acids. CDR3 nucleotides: TGCGCCAGCAGTGACCGACCGGGACTAGCGCACTCCTACGAGCAGTACTTC. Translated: CASSDRPGLAHSYEQYF.

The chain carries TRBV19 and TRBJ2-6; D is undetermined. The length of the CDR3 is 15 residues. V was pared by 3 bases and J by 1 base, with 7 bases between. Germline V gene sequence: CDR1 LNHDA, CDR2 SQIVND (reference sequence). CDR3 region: CASSMRASGANVLTF. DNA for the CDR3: TGTGCCAGTAGTATGAGAGCATCTGGGGCCAACGTCCTGACTTTC.

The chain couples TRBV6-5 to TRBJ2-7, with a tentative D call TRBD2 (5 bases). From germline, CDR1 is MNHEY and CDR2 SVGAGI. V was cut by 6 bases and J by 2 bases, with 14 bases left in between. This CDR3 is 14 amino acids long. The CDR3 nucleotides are TGTGCCAGCAGACCACCAGCGGTTCCCTACGAGCAGTACTTC. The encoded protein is CASRPPAVPYEQYF.

The CDR3 nucleotides are TGTGCCAGCAGCTTATCAGGGGAAACTGAAGCTTTCTTT. This gives the protein CASSLSGETEAFF. The chain has TRBV5-5 and TRBJ1-1; D perhaps matches TRBD1 (6 bases). The CDR3 spans 13 residues. From germline, CDR1 is SGHKS and CDR2 YYEKEE (reference sequence). Deletions cut 2 bases from V and 5 bases from J, with 10 bases between.

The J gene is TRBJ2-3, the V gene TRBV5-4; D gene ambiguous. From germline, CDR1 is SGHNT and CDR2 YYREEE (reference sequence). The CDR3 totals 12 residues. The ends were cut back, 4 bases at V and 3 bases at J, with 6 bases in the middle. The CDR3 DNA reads TGTGCCAGCAGCCCTAGGACAGATACGCAGTATTTT. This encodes CASSPRTDTQYF.

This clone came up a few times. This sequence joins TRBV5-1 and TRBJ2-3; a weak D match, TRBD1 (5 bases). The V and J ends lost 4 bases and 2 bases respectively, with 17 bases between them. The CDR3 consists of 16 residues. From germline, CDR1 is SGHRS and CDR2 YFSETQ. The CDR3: CASSSPPGQNTDTQYF. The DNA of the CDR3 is TGCGCCAGCAGCAGCCCTCCAGGACAAAACACAGATACGCAGTATTTT.

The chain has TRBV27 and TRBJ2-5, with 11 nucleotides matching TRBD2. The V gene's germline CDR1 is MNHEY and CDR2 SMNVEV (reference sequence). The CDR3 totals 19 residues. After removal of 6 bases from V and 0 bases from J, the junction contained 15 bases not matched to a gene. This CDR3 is CASSPFAFRLAGNQETQYF. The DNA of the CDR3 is TGTGCCAGCAGCCCATTCGCGTTCAGACTAGCGGGAAACCAAGAGACCCAGTACTTC.

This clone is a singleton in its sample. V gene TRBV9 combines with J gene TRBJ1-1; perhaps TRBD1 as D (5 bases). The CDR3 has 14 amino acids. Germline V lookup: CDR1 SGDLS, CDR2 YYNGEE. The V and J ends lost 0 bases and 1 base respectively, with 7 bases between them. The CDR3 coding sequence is TGTGCCAGCAGCGTAGGGGGCTCGAACACTGAAGCTTTCTTT. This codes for CASSVGGSNTEAFF. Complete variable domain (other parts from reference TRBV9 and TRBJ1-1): DSGVTQTPKHLITATGQRVTLRCSPRSGDLSVYWYQQSLDQGLQFLIQYYNGEERAKGNILERFSAQQFPDLHSELNLSSLELGDSALYFCASSVGGSNTEAFFGQGTRLTVV.